These T cell receptor beta chains were read from a single sample in a study of blood T cells in healthy people across ages. TCRdb re-called the 5' RACE reads through MiXCR, storing one row per CDR3 protein. The data contain over 950,000 distinct CDR3 sequences, around 54% of them singletons. The sequenced material came from blood. These receptor sequences come from a woman aged 55-69 years in good health. The CDR3 runs from the conserved cysteine through the conserved F or W. The D gene is left open where the match is weak. Expanded clones are given a class, and other clones once, few, many or no size at all.

clone size: NA
V gene: TRBV27
D gene: NA
J gene: TRBJ2-3
CDR3 protein: CASSSGTIASDTQYF
CDR3 DNA: TGTGCCAGCAGTTCAGGGACGATAGCATCAGATACGCAGTATTTT

clone size: NA
V gene: TRBV4-3
D gene: TRBD1
J gene: TRBJ1-2
CDR3 protein: CASSQVPGTGNYGYTF
CDR3 DNA: TGCGCCAGCAGCCAAGTCCCCGGGACAGGGAACTATGGCTACACCTTC

clone size: NA
V gene: TRBV20-1
D gene: NA
J gene: TRBJ2-7
CDR3 protein: CSAGDGWGAGQYF
CDR3 DNA: TGCAGTGCTGGAGATGGGTGGGGCGCAGGGCAGTACTTC

clone size: NA
V gene: TRBV21-1
D gene: NA
J gene: TRBJ1-2
CDR3 protein: CASSYGYTF
CDR3 DNA: TGTGCCAGCTCATATGGCTACACCTTC

clone size: few
V gene: TRBV29-1
D gene: TRBD2
J gene: TRBJ2-5
CDR3 protein: CSGGAGTRETQYF
CDR3 DNA: TGCAGCGGCGGGGCCGGGACTAGGGAGACCCAGTACTTC

clone size: NA
V gene: TRBV20-1
D gene: TRBD1
J gene: TRBJ1-1
CDR3 protein: CSAARQGFMNTEAFF
CDR3 DNA: TGCAGTGCGGCGAGACAGGGATTCATGAACACTGAAGCTTTCTTT

clone size: NA
V gene: TRBV27
D gene: NA
J gene: TRBJ2-7
CDR3 protein: CASSPTKGRQVCEQYF
CDR3 DNA: TGCGCCAGCAGCCCAACAAAAGGCCGACAGGTTTGCGAGCAGTACTTC

clone size: NA
V gene: TRBV12-3/TRBV12-4
D gene: TRBD2
J gene: TRBJ2-7
CDR3 protein: CASSFTPSLAGEGEQYF
CDR3 DNA: TGTGCCAGCAGTTTTACTCCGTCACTAGCGGGAGAAGGCGAGCAGTACTTC

clone size: NA
V gene: TRBV4-2
D gene: NA
J gene: TRBJ2-7
CDR3 protein: CASSRGTNYEQYF
CDR3 DNA: TGTGCCAGCAGCCGGGGGACCAACTACGAGCAGTACTTC

clone size: NA
V gene: TRBV18
D gene: NA
J gene: TRBJ2-1
CDR3 protein: CASSPSMGGITNEQFF
CDR3 DNA: TGTGCCAGCTCACCAAGTATGGGGGGAATTACGAATGAGCAGTTCTTC

clone size: NA
V gene: TRBV12-3/TRBV12-4
D gene: NA
J gene: TRBJ2-3
CDR3 protein: CASSLFELADTQYF
CDR3 DNA: TGTGCCAGCAGTTTATTCGAGCTAGCGGATACGCAGTATTTT

clone size: NA
V gene: TRBV29-1
D gene: NA
J gene: TRBJ2-7
CDR3 protein: CSVSTIVSYEQYF
CDR3 DNA: TGCAGCGTCTCTACCATCGTGTCGTACGAGCAGTACTTC

clone size: many
V gene: TRBV29-1
D gene: NA
J gene: TRBJ2-5
CDR3 protein: CSVGSLEETQYF
CDR3 DNA: TGCAGCGTTGGTTCCCTGGAAGAGACCCAGTACTTC

clone size: NA
V gene: TRBV7-8
D gene: NA
J gene: TRBJ2-7
CDR3 protein: CASSLKISSYEQYF
CDR3 DNA: TGTGCCAGCAGCTTAAAAATAAGCTCCTACGAGCAGTACTTC

clone size: NA
V gene: TRBV6-2/TRBV6-3
D gene: NA
J gene: TRBJ2-7
CDR3 protein: CASRNPGYEQYF
CDR3 DNA: TGTGCCAGCAGGAATCCCGGCTACGAGCAGTACTTC

clone size: few
V gene: TRBV27
D gene: NA
J gene: TRBJ2-3
CDR3 protein: CASKRVDTQYF
CDR3 DNA: TGTGCCAGCAAAAGGGTTGATACGCAGTATTTT

clone size: NA
V gene: TRBV9
D gene: TRBD2
J gene: TRBJ2-7
CDR3 protein: CASSLGLAGREQYF
CDR3 DNA: TGTGCCAGCAGCTTGGGACTAGCGGGACGCGAGCAGTACTTC

clone size: once
V gene: TRBV2
D gene: TRBD2
J gene: TRBJ2-3
CDR3 protein: CASNPTSSTDTQYF
CDR3 DNA: TGTGCCAGCAATCCGACTAGCAGCACAGATACGCAGTATTTT

clone size: NA
V gene: TRBV15
D gene: NA
J gene: TRBJ1-6
CDR3 protein: CATSRGAIDSPLHF
CDR3 DNA: TGTGCCACCAGCAGAGGGGCCATAGATTCACCCCTCCACTTT

clone size: NA
V gene: TRBV14
D gene: NA
J gene: TRBJ2-5
CDR3 protein: CASSPYPMTAKETQYF
CDR3 DNA: TGTGCCAGCAGCCCCTACCCGATGACAGCGAAAGAGACCCAGTACTTC

clone size: NA
V gene: TRBV11-2
D gene: TRBD2
J gene: TRBJ2-3
CDR3 protein: CASSLNSASGRDTQYF
CDR3 DNA: TGTGCCAGCAGCTTAAATTCGGCTAGCGGGAGAGATACGCAGTATTTT

clone size: NA
V gene: TRBV13
D gene: NA
J gene: TRBJ1-1
CDR3 protein: CASSSPGLERLVAFF
CDR3 DNA: TGTGCCAGCAGCTCCCCGGGATTGGAACGGTTGGTAGCTTTCTTT

clone size: NA
V gene: TRBV3-1
D gene: TRBD2
J gene: TRBJ2-3
CDR3 protein: CASSQEKGLADTQYF
CDR3 DNA: TGTGCCAGCAGCCAGGAAAAGGGACTAGCGGATACGCAGTATTTT

clone size: few
V gene: TRBV5-1
D gene: NA
J gene: TRBJ2-7
CDR3 protein: CASSLPAVGPLTYEQYF
CDR3 DNA: TGCGCCAGCAGCCTACCTGCAGTCGGGCCCCTCACTTACGAGCAGTACTTC

clone size: NA
V gene: TRBV20-1
D gene: NA
J gene: TRBJ2-1
CDR3 protein: CSASRGRETGHNEQFF
CDR3 DNA: TGCAGTGCTAGTAGGGGGCGGGAGACGGGGCACAATGAGCAGTTCTTC

clone size: few
V gene: TRBV5-6
D gene: NA
J gene: TRBJ2-7
CDR3 protein: CASSFEGTPYEQYF
CDR3 DNA: TGTGCCAGCAGCTTCGAGGGGACCCCCTACGAGCAGTACTTC

clone size: NA
V gene: TRBV28
D gene: NA
J gene: TRBJ1-1
CDR3 protein: CASRRDWNTEAFF
CDR3 DNA: TGTGCCAGCCGCAGAGACTGGAACACTGAAGCTTTCTTT